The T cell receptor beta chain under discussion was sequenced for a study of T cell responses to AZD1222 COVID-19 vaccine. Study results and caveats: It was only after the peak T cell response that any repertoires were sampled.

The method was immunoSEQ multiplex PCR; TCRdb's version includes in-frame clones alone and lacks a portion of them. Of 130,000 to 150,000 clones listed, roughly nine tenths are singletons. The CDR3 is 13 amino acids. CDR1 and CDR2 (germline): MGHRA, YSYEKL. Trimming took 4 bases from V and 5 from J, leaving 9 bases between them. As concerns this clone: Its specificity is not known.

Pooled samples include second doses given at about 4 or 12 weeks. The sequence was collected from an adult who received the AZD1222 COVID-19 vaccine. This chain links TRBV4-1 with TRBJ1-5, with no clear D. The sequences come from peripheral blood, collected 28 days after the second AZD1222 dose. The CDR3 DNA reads TGCGCCAGCAGCCGAAGTAGGGATCAGCCCCAGCATTTT. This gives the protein CASSRSRDQPQHF.